The 7 T cell receptor beta chains reported below all come from one sample, sequenced in a study of identical twins. One entry per CDR3 protein, called by TCRdb with MiXCR from the 5' RACE reads. The sample has 450,000 or so distinct CDR3 sequences; 14% are singletons. These same data were also listed under a study on yellow fever vaccine responses in identical twins.

Material: CD4+ T cells sorted from blood. The receptors stem from a woman aged 18-30 years in good health.

There are many counts of this clonotype. The V gene is TRBV20-1, the J gene TRBJ2-3, with D maybe TRBD1 (6 bases). This CDR3 comprises 12 residues. CDR1 is DFQATT, CDR2 SNEGSKA, per germline (reference sequence). The ends were cut back, 5 bases at V and 4 bases at J, with 10 bases in the middle. The CDR3 bases are TGCAGTGCTGAACAGGGTTCAGATACGCAGTATTTT. This gives the protein CSAEQGSDTQYF.

CDR3 region: CSVAGLAGVISYNEQFF. The DNA for the CDR3 is TGCAGCGTTGCGGGACTAGCGGGAGTAATCTCCTACAATGAGCAGTTCTTC. The chain employs TRBV29-1 and TRBJ2-1; the match to TRBD2 covers 14 bases. V lost 4 bases to trimming and J lost 0 bases; unmatched junction nucleotides: 5. The CDR3 extends over 17 amino acids. Germline CDR1 is SQVTM and CDR2 is ANQGSEA.

This clonotype showed up just a few times. J is TRBJ1-1 and V is TRBV3-1; D ambiguous. The CDR3 consists of 14 residues. V lost 2 bases, J lost 5 bases, and 12 bases lay in between. CDR1 and CDR2 (germline): LGHDT, YNNKEL (reference sequence). CDR3 region: CASSQNGGRTEAFF. In DNA form, the CDR3 reads TGTGCCAGCAGCCAAAATGGTGGCCGAACTGAAGCTTTCTTT.

V usage is TRBV25-1 and J usage is TRBJ1-1; no firm D call. The CDR3 is made up of 12 amino acids. In germline, CDR1 is MGHDK, CDR2 SYGVNS. V was pared by 6 bases and J by 3 bases, with 8 bases between. This chain's CDR3 is CASRGQYTEAFF. CDR3 coding DNA: TGTGCCAGCAGAGGGCAGTACACTGAAGCTTTCTTT.

V usage is TRBV25-1 and J usage is TRBJ2-2; D is perhaps TRBD1 (6 bases). The length of the CDR3 is 15 residues. V was cut by 10 bases and J by 6 bases, with 21 bases left in between. Germline assignment: CDR1 MGHDK and CDR2 SYGVNS. The CDR3 here is CATEPNRVGSGELFF. CDR3 DNA: TGTGCCACCGAGCCCAACAGGGTAGGGTCCGGGGAGCTGTTTTTT.

The CDR3 DNA is TGCGCCAGCAGCGCCGACTCGGGTATTGATTCACCCCTCCACTTT. Residues: CASSADSGIDSPLHF. This sequence joins TRBV4-3 and TRBJ1-6; no firm D call. The ends were cut back, 5 bases at V and 8 bases at J, with 16 bases in the middle. The length of the CDR3 is 15 residues. Germline V lookup: CDR1 LGHNA, CDR2 YSLEER.

V and J are TRBV5-1 and TRBJ2-2; D is possibly TRBD1 (5 bases). CDR1 is SGHRS, CDR2 YFSETQ, per germline. The ends were cut back, 4 bases at V and 1 base at J, with 11 bases in the middle. CDR3 size: 15 residues. CDR3 protein: CASSPQGGNTGELFF. DNA for the CDR3: TGCGCCAGCAGCCCCCAGGGCGGGAACACCGGGGAGCTGTTTTTT. The variable domain in full, with the rest retrieved from reference TRBV5-1 and TRBJ2-2, is KAGVTQTPRYLIKTRGQQVTLSCSPISGHRSVSWYQQTPGQGLQFLFEYFSETQRNKGNFPGRFSGRQFSNSRSEMNVSTLELGDSALYLCASSPQGGNTGELFFGEGSRLTVL.